The 11 T cell receptor beta chains given below trace back to one sample, sequenced in a study of radiotherapy plus CTLA-4 blockade in lung cancer. Only in-frame clones appear in the TCRdb table, and some are missing; sequencing was by immunoSEQ multiplex PCR. Among tens of thousands of clones, approximately 77% were seen once, and the ten largest hold 20% to 25%. The starting material was peripheral blood, obtained from a patient treated with radiotherapy plus ipilimumab. Receptor source: a human donor with non-small cell lung cancer that progressed on radiotherapy plus ipilimumab.

The genes are TRBV28 and TRBJ2-6; D is uncertain. Germline CDR1 MDHEN, CDR2 SYDVKM. The CDR3 sequence is 18 residues long. Between the trimmed V and J ends, which lost 3 bases and 0 bases, there was a span of 15 bases. The CDR3 protein is CASSFLGLQSSGANVLTF. CDR3 nucleotide sequence: TGTGCCAGCAGTTTTTTGGGCCTCCAGAGCTCTGGGGCCAACGTCCTGACTTTC. Looking up the rest from reference TRBV28 and TRBJ2-6 gives the full variable domain: DVKVTQSSRYLVKRTGEKVFLECVQDMDHENMFWYRQDPGLGLRLIYFSYDVKMKEKGDIPEGYSVSREKKERFSLILESASTNQTSMYLCASSFLGLQSSGANVLTFGAGSRLTVL.

The chain couples TRBV7-7 to TRBJ2-7; 8 nucleotides line up with TRBD1. The CDR3 sequence is 13 residues long. With 4 bases clipped from V and 6 bases from J, the junction kept 5 bases outside the gene matches. In germline, CDR1 is SSHAT, CDR2 FNYEAQ (reference sequence). CDR3 nucleotide sequence: TGTGCCAGCAGCTCGGACAGGGAGAGCGAGCAGTACTTC. Translated, it gives CASSSDRESEQYF. The full variable domain, rest sourced from reference TRBV7-7 and TRBJ2-7, is GAGVSQSPRYKVTKRGQDVTLRCDPISSHATLYWYQQALGQGPEFLTYFNYEAQPDKSGLPSDRFSAERPEGSISTLTIQRTEQRDSAMYRCASSSDRESEQYFGPGTRLTVT.

This chain's CDR3 is CASSQDGGDTGELFF. CDR3 DNA sequence: TGCGCCAGCAGCCAAGATGGTGGGGATACCGGGGAGCTGTTTTTT. The V and J genes are TRBV4-3 and TRBJ2-2; D is unclear. V shed 0 bases and J shed 5 bases, with 10 bases lying between them. The CDR3 spans 15 residues. Germline V gene sequence: CDR1 LGHNA, CDR2 YSLEER.

The rearrangement links TRBV7-9 to TRBJ1-3; a possible D gene is TRBD1 (6 bases). The CDR3 covers 15 residues. Trimming left V 4 bases short and J 0 bases short, with 10 bases between. The germline V gene encodes CDR1 SEHNR and CDR2 FQNEAQ (reference sequence). CDR3 sequence reads: CASSYRDYSGNTIYF. In DNA, the CDR3 is TGTGCCAGCAGCTACAGGGACTACTCTGGAAACACCATATATTTT.

This chain joins TRBV28 and TRBJ1-5, with D maybe TRBD1 (6 bases). This CDR3 comprises 15 residues. In germline, CDR1 is MDHEN, CDR2 SYDVKM. The ends were cut back, 6 bases at V and 2 bases at J, with 14 bases in the middle. The DNA of the CDR3 is TGTGCCAGCAGGACGGGACAAAGGGGCAATCAGCCCCAGCATTTT. Translated, it gives CASRTGQRGNQPQHF.

DNA for the CDR3: TGTGCCAGCAGCCAGAGAAAAACTTCGGGCACCGGGGAGCTGTTTTTT. Encoded protein: CASSQRKTSGTGELFF. The chain is built from TRBV5-5 and TRBJ2-2; D remains unclear. The CDR3 length is 16 residues. Trimming took 4 bases from V and 4 from J, leaving 17 bases between them. The V gene's germline CDR1 is SGHKS and CDR2 YYEKEE (reference sequence). The full variable domain, rest sourced from reference TRBV5-5 and TRBJ2-2, is DAGVTQSPTHLIKTRGQQVTLRCSPISGHKSVSWYQQVLGQGPQFIFQYYEKEERGRGNFPDRFSARQFPNYSSELNVNALLLGDSALYLCASSQRKTSGTGELFFGEGSRLTVL.

This clone was seen only once. This chain uses TRBV18 with TRBJ1-1; D call uncertain. The length of the CDR3 is 13 residues. V was pared by 5 bases and J by 6 bases, with 13 bases between. Germline V gene data show CDR1 as KGHSH and CDR2 as LQKENI. The CDR3 DNA sequence: TGTGCCAGCTCATCTTCCGGCAGCGCTGAAGCTTTCTTT. It translates to CASSSSGSAEAFF. Complete variable domain (other parts from reference TRBV18 and TRBJ1-1): NAGVMQNPRHLVRRRGQEARLRCSPMKGHSHVYWYRQLPEEGLKFMVYLQKENIIDESGMPKERFSAEFPKEGPSILRIQQVVRGDSAAYFCASSSSGSAEAFFGQGTRLTVV.

This chain uses TRBV4-3 with TRBJ1-6, with a tentative D call TRBD1 (6 bases). Trimming pared 2 bases from V and 10 bases from J, leaving 15 bases between. The CDR3 length is 15 residues. In germline, CDR1 is LGHNA, CDR2 YSLEER. Here the CDR3 DNA reads TGCGCCAGCAGCCAAATATTGGCAGGGGAGTCACCCCTCCACTTT. Translated, it gives CASSQILAGESPLHF.

This chain connects TRBV5-1 to TRBJ2-7; D gene unclear. The CDR3 covers 13 residues. Germline lookup yields CDR1 SGHRS and CDR2 YFSETQ. V was cut by 0 bases and J by 1 base, with 5 bases left in between. DNA of the CDR3: TGCGCCAGCAGCTTGGGGAGATCCTACGAGCAGTACTTC. As protein: CASSLGRSYEQYF. Full variable domain (missing parts from reference TRBV5-1 and TRBJ2-7): KAGVTQTPRYLIKTRGQQVTLSCSPISGHRSVSWYQQTPGQGLQFLFEYFSETQRNKGNFPGRFSGRQFSNSRSEMNVSTLELGDSALYLCASSLGRSYEQYFGPGTRLTVT.

The V and J genes are TRBV28 and TRBJ2-7, with D perhaps assigned TRBD1 or TRBD2 (5 bases each). The ends were cut back, 2 bases at V and 7 bases at J, with 12 bases in the middle. The CDR3 is made up of 13 amino acids. Germline V gene sequence: CDR1 MDHEN, CDR2 SYDVKM. In DNA form, the CDR3 reads TGTGCCAGCAGTTTAGGGACCCACTATGAGCAGTACTTC. It codes for CASSLGTHYEQYF.

The V gene is TRBV5-1, the J gene TRBJ2-1; the D gene is possibly TRBD1 (6 bases). Germline CDR1 SGHRS, CDR2 YFSETQ. This CDR3 is built from 15 residues. Trimming took off 5 bases at V and 1 base at J, with 13 bases between the two ends. CDR3 protein: CASRPVQGSYNEQFF. As DNA, the CDR3 is TGCGCCAGCAGACCGGTTCAGGGGTCCTACAATGAGCAGTTCTTC.